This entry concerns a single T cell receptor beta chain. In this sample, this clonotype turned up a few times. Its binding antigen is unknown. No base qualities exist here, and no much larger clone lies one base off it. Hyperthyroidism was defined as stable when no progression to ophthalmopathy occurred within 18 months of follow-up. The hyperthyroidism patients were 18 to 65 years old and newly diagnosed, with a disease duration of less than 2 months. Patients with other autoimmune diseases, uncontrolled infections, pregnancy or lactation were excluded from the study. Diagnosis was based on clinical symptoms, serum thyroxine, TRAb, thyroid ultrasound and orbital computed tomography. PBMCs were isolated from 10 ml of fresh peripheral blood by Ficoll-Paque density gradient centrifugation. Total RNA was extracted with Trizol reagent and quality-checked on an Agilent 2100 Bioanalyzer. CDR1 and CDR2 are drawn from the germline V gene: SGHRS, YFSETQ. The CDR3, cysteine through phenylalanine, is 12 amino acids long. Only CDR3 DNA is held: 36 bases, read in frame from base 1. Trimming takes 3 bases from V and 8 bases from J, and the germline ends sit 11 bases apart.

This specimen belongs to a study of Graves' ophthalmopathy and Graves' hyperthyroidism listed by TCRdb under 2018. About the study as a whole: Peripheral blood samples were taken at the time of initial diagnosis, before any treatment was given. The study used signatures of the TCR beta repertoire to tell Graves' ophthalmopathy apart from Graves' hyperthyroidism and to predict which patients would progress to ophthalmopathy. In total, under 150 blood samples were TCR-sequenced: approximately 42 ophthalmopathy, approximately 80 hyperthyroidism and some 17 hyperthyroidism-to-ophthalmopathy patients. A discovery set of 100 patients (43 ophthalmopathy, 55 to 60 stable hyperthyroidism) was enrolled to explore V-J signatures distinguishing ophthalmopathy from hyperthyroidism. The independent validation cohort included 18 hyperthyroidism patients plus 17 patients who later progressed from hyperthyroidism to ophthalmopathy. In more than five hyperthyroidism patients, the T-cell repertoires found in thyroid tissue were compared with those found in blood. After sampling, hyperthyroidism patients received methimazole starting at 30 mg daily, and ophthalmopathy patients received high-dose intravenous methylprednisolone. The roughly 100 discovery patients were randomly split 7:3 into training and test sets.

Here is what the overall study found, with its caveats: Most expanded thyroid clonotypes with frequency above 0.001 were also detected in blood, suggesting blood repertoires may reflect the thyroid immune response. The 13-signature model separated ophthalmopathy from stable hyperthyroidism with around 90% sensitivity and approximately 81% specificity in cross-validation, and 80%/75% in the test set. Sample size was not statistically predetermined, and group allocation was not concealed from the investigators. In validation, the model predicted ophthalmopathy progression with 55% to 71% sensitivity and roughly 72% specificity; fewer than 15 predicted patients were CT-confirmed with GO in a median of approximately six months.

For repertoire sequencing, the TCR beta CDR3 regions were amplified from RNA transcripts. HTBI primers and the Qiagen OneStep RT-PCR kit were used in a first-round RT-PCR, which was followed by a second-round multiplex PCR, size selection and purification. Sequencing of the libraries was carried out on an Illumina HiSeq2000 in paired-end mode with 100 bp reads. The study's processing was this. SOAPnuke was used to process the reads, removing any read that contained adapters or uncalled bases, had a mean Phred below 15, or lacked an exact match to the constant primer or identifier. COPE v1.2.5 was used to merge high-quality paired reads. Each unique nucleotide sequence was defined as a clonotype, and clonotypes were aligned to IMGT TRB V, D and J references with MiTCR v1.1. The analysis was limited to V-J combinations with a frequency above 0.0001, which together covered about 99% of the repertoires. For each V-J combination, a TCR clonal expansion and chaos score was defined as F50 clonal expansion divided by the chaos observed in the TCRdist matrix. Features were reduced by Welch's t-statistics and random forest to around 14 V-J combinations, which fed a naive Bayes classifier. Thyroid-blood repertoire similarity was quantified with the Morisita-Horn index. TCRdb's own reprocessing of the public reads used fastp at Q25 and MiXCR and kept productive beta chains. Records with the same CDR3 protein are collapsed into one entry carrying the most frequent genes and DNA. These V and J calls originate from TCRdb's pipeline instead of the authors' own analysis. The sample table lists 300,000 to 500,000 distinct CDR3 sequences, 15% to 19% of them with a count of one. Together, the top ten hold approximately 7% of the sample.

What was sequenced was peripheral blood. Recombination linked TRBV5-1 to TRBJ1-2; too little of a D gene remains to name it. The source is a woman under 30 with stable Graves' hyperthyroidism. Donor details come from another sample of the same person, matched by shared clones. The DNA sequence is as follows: TGCGCCAGCAGCTCGTCGGCTGAAGGCTACACCTTC. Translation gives CASSSSAEGYTF.